These 28 T cell receptor beta chains were sequenced from one sample in a study of CD8+ T cells in alopecia areata. Treatment in this sample: oral pan-JAK inhibitor, 5-10 mg twice daily. Once RNA had been extracted, it was reverse transcribed into cDNA to act as the sequencing template. Some clones are missing from TCRdb's copy, which holds only in-frame ones; the method was immunoSEQ multiplex PCR. Of roughly 220,000 clones listed, approximately 38% are singletons. The sequencing used CD4+ T cells sorted from blood, collected at approximately week 30, from a patient treated with tofacitinib. These TCRs come from a human donor with alopecia areata.

This rearrangement joins TRBV9 to TRBJ2-7; no definite D call. CDR3 length: 17 residues. Germline assignment: CDR1 SGDLS and CDR2 YYNGEE. V was trimmed by 0 bases and J by 2 bases, leaving 18 bases between them. The CDR3 coding sequence is TGTGCCAGCAGCGTAGCTCGGCAGCCGATCTCAACCTACGAGCAGTACTTC. This gives the protein CASSVARQPISTYEQYF.

The chain couples TRBV29-1 to TRBJ1-5; D not resolved. From germline, CDR1 is SQVTM and CDR2 ANQGSEA. This CDR3 contains 12 residues. V gave up 1 base and J gave up 7 bases, with 8 bases separating them. CDR3 DNA sequence: TGCAGCGTTGAAGGGGGAGAACAGCCCCAGCATTTT. Translating it yields CSVEGGEQPQHF.

The V call is TRBV6-5, the J call TRBJ1-5; possibly TRBD1 for D (5 bases). The CDR3 is 13 residues long. V gave up 5 bases and J gave up 6 bases, with 11 bases separating them. CDR1 MNHEY and CDR2 SVGAGI come from the germline V gene. The DNA of the CDR3 is TGTGCCAGCAGTAAGACAGTTTTTCAGCCCCAGCATTTT. This sequence encodes CASSKTVFQPQHF.

This clone was detected only a few times. The J gene is TRBJ2-3, the V gene TRBV6-6; the D gene is possibly TRBD2 (5 bases). Trimming pared 2 bases from V and 3 bases from J, leaving 15 bases between. CDR1 and CDR2 (germline): MNHNY, SVGAGI (reference sequence). This CDR3 comprises 16 residues. For the CDR3, the DNA is TGTGCCAGCAGTTACGGGAAGATAGCGACTACAGATACGCAGTATTTT. Residues: CASSYGKIATTDTQYF.

The V gene is TRBV30, the J gene TRBJ1-1; no clear D. In germline, CDR1 is GTSNPN, CDR2 SVGIG (reference sequence). The CDR3 covers 11 residues. The germline V and J ends were trimmed by 4 bases and 7 bases, with 10 bases remaining between them. The CDR3 coding sequence is TGTGCCTGGACCTCTATGGGTGAAGCTTTCTTT. It specifies CAWTSMGEAFF.

This clone was detected only a few times. V is TRBV5-5 and J is TRBJ1-5; D possibly corresponds to TRBD1 (5 bases). CDR1 is SGHKS, CDR2 YYEKEE, per germline (reference sequence). V lost 7 bases to trimming and J lost 6 bases, with 14 bases between them. This CDR3 has 13 residues. CDR3 DNA: TGTGCCAGCCAAGCGGAGGGGACTCAGCCCCAGCATTTT. It codes for CASQAEGTQPQHF.

The chain links TRBV14 to TRBJ2-1, with 11 bases aligning to TRBD2. The CDR3 covers 15 residues. Germline V gene sequence: CDR1 SGHDN, CDR2 FVKESK. Trimming at V came to 6 bases and at J to 4 bases, leaving 5 bases not matched to a gene. In nucleotides, the CDR3 is TGTGCCAGCAGTCCACTAGCGGGAGTGTACAATGAGCAGTTCTTC. This codes for CASSPLAGVYNEQFF.

The V gene is TRBV27, the J gene TRBJ1-5; TRBD1 matches 7 bases. CDR3 size: 13 residues. V trimming: 6 bases; J trimming: 6 bases; junction bases outside the gene matches: 5. The germline gives CDR1 MNHEY, CDR2 SMNVEV (reference sequence). The CDR3 coding sequence is TGTGCCAGCAGCCGGGACAGAATTCAGCCCCAGCATTTT. This codes for CASSRDRIQPQHF.

The rearrangement joins TRBV23-1 to TRBJ1-4, with D unresolved. TRBV23-1 is an open reading frame whose function is uncertain. This CDR3 has 15 amino acids. Trimming took 6 bases from V and 2 from J, leaving 13 bases between them. CDR3: CASSPETSTNEKLFF. In nucleotides, the CDR3 is TGCGCCAGCAGCCCAGAGACAAGCACTAATGAAAAACTGTTTTTT.

The rearrangement joins TRBV7-2 to TRBJ2-7; possibly TRBD1 for D (6 bases). Trimming removed 7 bases from V and 4 bases from J, with 20 bases in between. Germline V lookup: CDR1 SGHTA, CDR2 FQGNSA. This CDR3 has 15 amino acids. CDR3 protein: CASTPRWLDSYEQYF. DNA of the CDR3: TGTGCCAGCACACCACGGTGGTTGGACAGTTACGAGCAGTACTTC.

CDR3 in DNA: TGCGCCAGCAGCCTCGGACAGGAACGAGCTTTCTTT. Translation gives CASSLGQERAFF. The chain is built from TRBV5-1 and TRBJ1-1, with 7 bases aligning to TRBD1. The CDR3 sequence is 12 residues long. V lost 4 bases, J lost 10 bases, and 7 bases stayed unmatched. CDR1 is SGHRS and CDR2 is YFSETQ in the germline V gene. The whole variable domain, remainder taken from reference TRBV5-1 and TRBJ1-1, is KAGVTQTPRYLIKTRGQQVTLSCSPISGHRSVSWYQQTPGQGLQFLFEYFSETQRNKGNFPGRFSGRQFSNSRSEMNVSTLELGDSALYLCASSLGQERAFFGQGTRLTVV.

The genes are TRBV29-1 and TRBJ1-2, with 7 bases lining up with TRBD1. CDR1 SQVTM and CDR2 ANQGSEA come from the germline V gene. With 4 bases clipped from V and 5 bases from J, the junction kept 1 base outside the gene matches. The length of the CDR3 is 11 residues. For the CDR3, the DNA is TGCAGCGTTGCAGGGGGATATGGCTACACCTTC. Protein: CSVAGGYGYTF. The variable domain in full, with the rest retrieved from reference TRBV29-1 and TRBJ1-2, is SAVISQKPSRDICQRGTSLTIQCQVDSQVTMMFWYRQQPGQSLTLIATANQGSEATYESGFVIDKFPISRPNLTFSTLTVSNMSPEDSSIYLCSVAGGYGYTFGSGTRLTVV.

The chain is built from TRBV18 and TRBJ2-2; D perhaps matches TRBD1 (5 bases). In germline, CDR1 is KGHSH, CDR2 LQKENI. Trimming removed 3 bases at V and 4 bases at J, with 9 bases between. The CDR3 contains 14 residues. CDR3 residues: CASSPDRSTGELFF. For the CDR3, the DNA is TGTGCCAGCTCACCCGACAGATCCACCGGGGAGCTGTTTTTT.

The V call is TRBV29-1, the J call TRBJ2-4, with 8 nucleotides matching TRBD2. J lost 0 bases, V lost 6 bases, and 1 base had no gene match. The CDR3 contains 13 residues. In germline, CDR1 is SQVTM, CDR2 ANQGSEA. CDR3 nucleotide sequence: TGCAGCGTCCGGGGGGGAGCCAAAAACATTCAGTACTTC. It is translated as CSVRGGAKNIQYF.

The chain joins TRBV6-1 to TRBJ2-1, with 9 bases that match TRBD1. J was trimmed by 0 bases and V by 10 bases; bases with no gene match: 7. The CDR3 extends over 15 amino acids. Germline CDR1 MNHNS, CDR2 SASEGT. The CDR3 region is CATGTGRSSYNEQFF. CDR3 nucleotide sequence: TGTGCCACCGGGACAGGGAGAAGCTCCTACAATGAGCAGTTCTTC.

The V gene is TRBV7-2, the J gene TRBJ2-3; TRBD2 agrees at 9 bases. This CDR3 contains 15 residues. V lost 5 bases to trimming and J lost 2 bases; unmatched junction nucleotides: 5. From germline, CDR1 is SGHTA and CDR2 FQGNSA. CDR3 loop: CASSPSGVHTDTQYF. The CDR3 nucleotides read TGTGCCAGCAGCCCTAGCGGGGTCCACACAGATACGCAGTATTTT.

The CDR3 here is CASTLRGASGNTGELFF. CDR3 bases: TGTGCCAGCACCCTAAGGGGGGCTAGCGGGAACACCGGGGAGCTGTTTTTT. The chain joins TRBV2 to TRBJ2-2, with D perhaps TRBD2 (7 bases). Between the trimmed V and J ends, which lost 7 bases and 1 base, there was a span of 19 bases. CDR1 SNHLY and CDR2 FYNNEI come from the germline V gene. The CDR3 extends over 17 amino acids.

This clone occurred once. The V call is TRBV6-5, the J call TRBJ2-7, with TRBD1 identical over 7 bases. The germline V gene has CDR1 MNHEY and CDR2 SVGAGI. This CDR3 region has 16 residues. The V and J ends lost 0 bases and 0 bases, in that order; junction bases with no gene match: 5. CDR3 region: CASSYSSRGSSYEQYF. As DNA, the CDR3 is TGTGCCAGCAGTTACTCGTCCAGGGGGAGCTCCTACGAGCAGTACTTC.

The rearrangement joins TRBV5-1 to TRBJ2-5, with 13 bases fitting TRBD2. There are 18 residues in the CDR3. Germline loops: CDR1 SGHRS, CDR2 YFSETQ. J lost 5 bases, V lost 5 bases, and 15 bases had no gene match. In nucleotides, the CDR3 is TGCGCCAGCAGACGGGGGACTAGCGGGATGAGTGGTGGGGAGACCCAGTACTTC. Translated: CASRRGTSGMSGGETQYF.

This chain links TRBV5-1 with TRBJ1-5; D is perhaps TRBD1 (6 bases). With 4 bases removed from V and 4 bases from J, the gap between germline ends came to 15 bases. Germline CDR1 is SGHRS and CDR2 is YFSETQ. The CDR3 length is 15 residues. CDR3: CASSPQGGGNQPQHF. The CDR3 DNA reads as TGCGCCAGCAGCCCACAGGGCGGAGGGAATCAGCCCCAGCATTTT.

Only a few counts were recorded for this clone. CDR3 bases: TGTGCCAGCAGCTACGGCGGGAGGGCCGAAGAGCAGTACTTC. Protein: CASSYGGRAEEQYF. This chain connects TRBV7-2 to TRBJ2-7; 9 nucleotides agree with TRBD2. The germline CDR1 and CDR2 sequences are SGHTA and FQGNSA. The CDR3 loop spans 14 amino acids. V was clipped by 4 bases and J by 7 bases; unmatched bases: 8.

The V and J genes are TRBV6-6 and TRBJ2-1; 8 bases agree with TRBD2. The ends lost 6 bases at V and 10 bases at J; junction bases unmatched: 2. CDR1 is MNHNY, CDR2 SVGAGI, per germline (reference sequence). This CDR3 is 11 amino acids long. Here the CDR3 DNA reads TGTGCCAGCAGATCGGGGGGGGAGCAGTTCTTC. It specifies CASRSGGEQFF.

This clone came up many times. The J gene is TRBJ1-1, the V gene TRBV19; D unclear. V was pared by 1 base and J by 1 base, with 10 bases between. The CDR3 spans 15 residues. From germline, CDR1 is LNHDA and CDR2 SQIVND (reference sequence). CDR3 loop: CASSIAAGENTEAFF. The CDR3 DNA follows: TGTGCCAGTAGTATAGCCGCGGGCGAGAACACTGAAGCTTTCTTT. Combining the CDR3 with reference TRBV19 and TRBJ1-1 gives the whole variable domain DGGITQSPKYLFRKEGQNVTLSCEQNLNHDAMYWYRQDPGQGLRLIYYSQIVNDFQKGDIAEGYSVSREKKESFPLTVTSAQKNPTAFYLCASSIAAGENTEAFFGQGTRLTVV.

This clone was found a few times. The rearrangement links TRBV7-9 to TRBJ2-7; maybe TRBD2 (5 bases). The CDR3 extends over 13 amino acids. Germline-derived CDR1 and CDR2 are SEHNR and FQNEAQ (reference sequence). Trimming left V 3 bases short and J 7 bases short, with 13 bases between. CDR3 coding DNA: TGTGCCAGCAGCTTCAGAGAGGGATCGGAGCAGTACTTC. This translates into CASSFREGSEQYF.

There are a few counts of this clone. V gene TRBV5-1 combines with J gene TRBJ1-1, with TRBD1 identical over 7 bases. The germline V gene has CDR1 SGHRS and CDR2 YFSETQ. This CDR3 has 12 residues. J gave up 6 bases and V 4 bases, and 3 bases lay outside the gene matches. CDR3 nucleotide sequence: TGCGCCAGCAGCGTCAGGGGGTCTGAAGCTTTCTTT. Residues: CASSVRGSEAFF.

This clone was counted a few times. The chain has TRBV6-5 and TRBJ1-3; D uncertain. The ends were cut back, 6 bases at V and 1 base at J, with 13 bases in the middle. Germline loops: CDR1 MNHEY, CDR2 SVGAGI. The CDR3 spans 15 residues. CDR3 amino acids: CASSPQLTSGNTIYF. The CDR3 bases are TGTGCCAGCAGCCCACAGCTTACTTCTGGAAACACCATATATTTT.

The genes are TRBV2 and TRBJ1-2, with TRBD1 as a possible D gene (6 bases). Germline lookup yields CDR1 SNHLY and CDR2 FYNNEI. The CDR3 is 13 amino acids. The V gene lost 6 bases and the J gene lost 2 bases, with 10 bases spanning the gap. Here the CDR3 reads CASRMDRNYGYTF. The CDR3 nucleotides read TGTGCCAGCAGGATGGACAGAAACTATGGCTACACCTTC.

The gene calls are TRBV30 and TRBJ1-2; D is unresolved. Per germline, CDR1 GTSNPN and CDR2 SVGIG (reference sequence). The CDR3 has 14 amino acids. V was pared by 0 bases and J by 2 bases, with 10 bases between. The CDR3 region is CAWSVDGRNYGYTF. DNA of the CDR3: TGTGCCTGGAGTGTGGACGGCAGAAACTATGGCTACACCTTC.